Presented here are 8 T cell receptor beta chains from one specimen sequenced in a study of identical twins. TCRdb analysed the 5' RACE reads with MiXCR anew, one entry per CDR3 protein. The sample lists hundreds of thousands of distinct CDR3 sequences, about 9.4% seen once, with approximately 0.94% in the top ten. The same specimen was also included in a second study, on yellow fever vaccine responses in identical twins.

Sequenced input: PBMCs. The receptors stem from a woman under 30 in good health.

This clonotype came up a few times. This rearrangement joins TRBV7-2 to TRBJ2-1; TRBD2 is a possible D gene (6 bases). This CDR3 contains 15 residues. Deletions cut 5 bases from V and 0 bases from J, with 11 bases between. CDR1 and CDR2 (germline): SGHTA, FQGNSA. The CDR3 coding sequence is TGTGCCAGCAGCAATAGCGGAGCCTCCTACAATGAGCAGTTCTTC. Its protein is CASSNSGASYNEQFF.

This clonotype was found a few times. The rearrangement joins TRBV6-5 to TRBJ1-5; the D gene is possibly TRBD1 (6 bases). The CDR3 is 16 amino acids. V shed 4 bases and J shed 5 bases, with 18 bases lying between them. From germline, CDR1 is MNHEY and CDR2 SVGAGI. This CDR3 is CASSLRVGQGHQPQHF. For the CDR3, the DNA is TGTGCCAGCAGTTTGAGGGTCGGGCAGGGGCATCAGCCCCAGCATTTT.

The CDR3 nucleotides are TGTGCCAGCAGCTTTCCCGGGGCTGAAGCTTTCTTT. It is translated as CASSFPGAEAFF. The rearrangement uses TRBV7-8 and TRBJ1-1; the D is unclear. The CDR3 covers 12 residues. V lost 3 bases, J lost 6 bases, and 8 bases lay in between. In germline, CDR1 is SGHVS, CDR2 FQNEAQ.

The chain couples TRBV2 to TRBJ1-4, with D unclear. The CDR3 is 15 amino acids. Germline CDR1 reads SNHLY; CDR2 reads FYNNEI. Trimming pared 6 bases from V and 8 bases from J, leaving 19 bases between. The CDR3 here is CASRGLADGKEKLFF. DNA for the CDR3: TGTGCCAGCAGGGGCCTGGCGGACGGGAAGGAAAAACTGTTTTTT.

A remark on this clonotype: A single base separates this from a much larger clone, so it may be a read error. This sequence joins TRBV10-3 and TRBJ2-7, with D perhaps matching TRBD2 (5 bases). Germline lookup yields CDR1 ENHRY and CDR2 SYGVKD. The CDR3 has 16 residues. V was pared by 2 bases and J by 7 bases, with 21 bases between. In DNA form, the CDR3 reads TGTGCCATCAGTGAGCCGGGGAGAGAGTTCGGGAAAGAGCAGTACTTC. It is translated as CAISEPGREFGKEQYF.

This clonotype has ten or more counts. The chain recombines TRBV28 with TRBJ2-2; TRBD1 agrees at 8 bases. Per germline, CDR1 MDHEN and CDR2 SYDVKM. Trimming took 2 bases from V and 2 from J; bases not matched to a gene: 4. This CDR3 has 16 residues. CDR3: CASSLGRGLNTGELFF. The CDR3 nucleotides are TGTGCCAGCAGTTTAGGCAGGGGGCTAAACACCGGGGAGCTGTTTTTT.

This clonotype was detected a few times. The chain has TRBV6-1 and TRBJ2-5; no clear D. Trimming took 8 bases from V and 5 from J, leaving 18 bases between them. The CDR3 totals 14 residues. The germline gives CDR1 MNHNS, CDR2 SASEGT. CDR3 DNA: TGTGCCAGCCGAAAGATCGGTGGTAGGGAGACCCAGTACTTC. Residues: CASRKIGGRETQYF.

This clonotype has more than one count but fewer than ten. The chain carries TRBV28 and TRBJ1-2; D is possibly TRBD1 (5 bases). The CDR3 is made up of 15 amino acids. V shed 3 bases and J shed 2 bases, with 13 bases lying between them. Per the germline V gene, CDR1 is MDHEN and CDR2 is SYDVKM. The CDR3 protein is CASSFPRVVNYGYTF. The CDR3 nucleotides are TGTGCCAGCAGTTTCCCCAGGGTAGTGAACTATGGCTACACCTTC.